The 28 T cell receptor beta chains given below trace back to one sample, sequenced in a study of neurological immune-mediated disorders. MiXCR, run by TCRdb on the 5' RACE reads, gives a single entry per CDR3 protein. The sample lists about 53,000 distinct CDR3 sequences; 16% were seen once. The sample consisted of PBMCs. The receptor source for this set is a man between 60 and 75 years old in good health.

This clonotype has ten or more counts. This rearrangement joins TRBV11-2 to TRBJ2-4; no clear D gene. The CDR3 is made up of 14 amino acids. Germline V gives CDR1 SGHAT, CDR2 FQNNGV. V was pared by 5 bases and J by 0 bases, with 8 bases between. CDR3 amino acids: CASSPVGAKNIQYF. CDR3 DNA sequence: TGTGCCAGCAGCCCCGTGGGAGCCAAAAACATTCAGTACTTC.

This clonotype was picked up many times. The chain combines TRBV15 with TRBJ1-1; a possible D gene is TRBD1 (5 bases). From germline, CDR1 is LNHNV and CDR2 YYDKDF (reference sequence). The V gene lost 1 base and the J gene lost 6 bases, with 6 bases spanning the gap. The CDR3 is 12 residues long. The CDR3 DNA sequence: TGTGCCACCAGCAGAGCAGGGTCTGAAGCTTTCTTT. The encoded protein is CATSRAGSEAFF.

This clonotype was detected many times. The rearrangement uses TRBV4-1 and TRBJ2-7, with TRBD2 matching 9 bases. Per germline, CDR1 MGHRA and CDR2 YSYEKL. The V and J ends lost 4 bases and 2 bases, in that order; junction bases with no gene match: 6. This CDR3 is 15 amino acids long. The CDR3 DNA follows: TGCGCCAGCAGCCCGAGTTCTAGCGGGACCTACGAGCAGTACTTC. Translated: CASSPSSSGTYEQYF.

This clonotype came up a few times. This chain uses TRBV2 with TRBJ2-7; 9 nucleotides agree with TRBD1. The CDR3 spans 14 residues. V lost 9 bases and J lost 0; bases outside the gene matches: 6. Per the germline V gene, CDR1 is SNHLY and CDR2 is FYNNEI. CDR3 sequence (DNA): TGTGCCAGTCTCACAGGGGGCGGCTCCTACGAGCAGTACTTC. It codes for CASLTGGGSYEQYF.

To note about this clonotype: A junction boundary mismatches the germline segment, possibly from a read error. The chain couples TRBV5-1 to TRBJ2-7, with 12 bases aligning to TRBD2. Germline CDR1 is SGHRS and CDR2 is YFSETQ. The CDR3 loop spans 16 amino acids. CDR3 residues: CASSLVLAGGPIEQYF. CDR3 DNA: TGTGCCAGCAGCTTGGTCCTAGCGGGAGGGCCGATCGAGCAGTACTTC.

The CDR3 reads CASSLVNGELFF. As DNA, the CDR3 is TGCGCCAGCAGCTTGGTCAACGGGGAGCTGTTTTTT. V and J are TRBV5-1 and TRBJ2-2, with D unresolved. Germline loops: CDR1 SGHRS, CDR2 YFSETQ. V gave up 0 bases and J gave up 7 bases, with 4 bases separating them. The CDR3 spans 12 residues.

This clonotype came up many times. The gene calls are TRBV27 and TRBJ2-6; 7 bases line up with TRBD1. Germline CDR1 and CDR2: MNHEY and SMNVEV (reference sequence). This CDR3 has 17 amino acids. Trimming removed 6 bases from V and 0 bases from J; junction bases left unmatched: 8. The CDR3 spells CASRLLGGNSGANVLTF. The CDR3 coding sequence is TGTGCCAGCAGACTGCTAGGGGGCAACTCTGGGGCCAACGTCCTGACTTTC.

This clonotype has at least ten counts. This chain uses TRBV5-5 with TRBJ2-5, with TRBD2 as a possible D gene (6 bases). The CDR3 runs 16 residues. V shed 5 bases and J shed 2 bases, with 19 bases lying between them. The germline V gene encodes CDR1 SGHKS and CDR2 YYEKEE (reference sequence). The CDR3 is CASRYQIGRSQETQYF. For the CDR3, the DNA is TGTGCCAGCAGATATCAAATCGGGAGAAGTCAAGAGACCCAGTACTTC.

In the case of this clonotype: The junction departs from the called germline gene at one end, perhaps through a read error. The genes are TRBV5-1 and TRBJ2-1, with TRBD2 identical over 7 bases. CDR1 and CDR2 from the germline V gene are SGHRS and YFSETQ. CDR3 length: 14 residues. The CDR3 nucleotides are TGCGCCAGCAGCTTTCTGGGACTAACGTATGAGCACTTCTTC. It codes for CASSFLGLTYEHFF. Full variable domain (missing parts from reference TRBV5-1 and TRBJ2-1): KAGVTQTPRYLIKTRGQQVTLSCSPISGHRSVSWYQQTPGQGLQFLFEYFSETQRNKGNFPGRFSGRQFSNSRSEMNVSTLELGDSALYLCASSFLGLTYEHFFGPGTRLTVL.

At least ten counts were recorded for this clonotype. The CDR3 DNA is TGTGCCAGCAGCCCATTCCCGACAGGCGTTTATTTTGGCTACACCTTC. Its protein product is CASSPFPTGVYFGYTF. The chain links TRBV12-3 or TRBV12-4 to TRBJ1-2, with a possible D match to TRBD1 (6 bases). The CDR3 is made up of 16 amino acids. The V and J ends lost 6 bases and 7 bases respectively, with 24 bases between them.

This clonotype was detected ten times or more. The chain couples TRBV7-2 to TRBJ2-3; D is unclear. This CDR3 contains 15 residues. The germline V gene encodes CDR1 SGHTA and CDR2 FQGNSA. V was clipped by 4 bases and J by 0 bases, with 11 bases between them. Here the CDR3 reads CASSSLGSSTDTQYF. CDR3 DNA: TGTGCCAGCAGCTCCTTGGGGTCTAGCACAGATACGCAGTATTTT.

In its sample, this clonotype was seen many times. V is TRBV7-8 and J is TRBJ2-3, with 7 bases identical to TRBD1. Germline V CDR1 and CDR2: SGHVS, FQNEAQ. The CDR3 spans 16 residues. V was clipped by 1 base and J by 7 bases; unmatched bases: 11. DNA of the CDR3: TGTGCCAGCAGCTTAGTAGGATTGGTGACAGGGTATACGCAGTATTTT. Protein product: CASSLVGLVTGYTQYF.

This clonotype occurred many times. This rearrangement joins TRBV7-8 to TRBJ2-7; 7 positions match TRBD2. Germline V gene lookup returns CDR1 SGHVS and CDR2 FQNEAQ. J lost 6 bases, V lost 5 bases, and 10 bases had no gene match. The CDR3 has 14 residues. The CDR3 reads CASSTTSMAAEQYF. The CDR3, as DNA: TGTGCCAGCAGCACGACTAGCATGGCTGCCGAGCAGTACTTC.

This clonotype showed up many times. The CDR3 spells CAISGTSGSGYEQFF. CDR3 DNA: TGTGCCATCAGTGGGACTAGCGGGAGTGGTTATGAGCAGTTCTTC. The chain couples TRBV10-3 to TRBJ2-1; 13 bases are shared with TRBD2. V shed 4 bases and J 8 bases; nucleotides not matched to a gene: 5. The CDR3 is 15 residues long. Germline V gene lookup returns CDR1 ENHRY and CDR2 SYGVKD.

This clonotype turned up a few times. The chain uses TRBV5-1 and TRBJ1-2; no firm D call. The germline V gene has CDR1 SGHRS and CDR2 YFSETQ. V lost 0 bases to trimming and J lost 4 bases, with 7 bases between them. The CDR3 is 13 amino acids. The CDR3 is CASSLGVAYGYTF. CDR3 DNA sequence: TGCGCCAGCAGCTTGGGGGTCGCCTATGGCTACACCTTC.

The CDR3 DNA sequence: TGCAGTGCTAGAGGGGGGAGTGCTAGCGGAGGCACAGATACGCAGTATTTT. It specifies CSARGGSASGGTDTQYF. This chain uses TRBV20-1 with TRBJ2-3; 7 bases line up with TRBD2. CDR1 is DFQATT, CDR2 SNEGSKA, per germline (reference sequence). J lost 1 base, V lost 1 base, and 11 bases had no gene match. This CDR3 spans 17 amino acids.

The CDR3 region has the DNA TGTGCCAGCAGCACTCCGACAGGGCAGACCTACGAGCAGTACTTC. Encoded protein: CASSTPTGQTYEQYF. V gene TRBV7-2 combines with J gene TRBJ2-7, with 7 bases matching TRBD1. The V and J ends lost 5 bases and 2 bases, in that order; junction bases with no gene match: 9. CDR1 and CDR2 from the germline V gene are SGHTA and FQGNSA. The CDR3 spans 15 residues. The variable domain in full, completed from reference TRBV7-2 and TRBJ2-7, reads GAGVSQSPSNKVTEKGKDVELRCDPISGHTALYWYRQSLGQGLEFLIYFQGNSAPDKSGLPSDRFSAERTGGSVSTLTIQRTQQEDSAVYLCASSTPTGQTYEQYFGPGTRLTVT.

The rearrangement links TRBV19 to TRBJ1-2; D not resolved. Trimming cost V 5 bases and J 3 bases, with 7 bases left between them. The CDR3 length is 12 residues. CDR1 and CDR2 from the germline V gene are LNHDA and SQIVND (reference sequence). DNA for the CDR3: TGTGCCAGTAGTCGGGGAGACTATGGCTACACCTTC. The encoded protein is CASSRGDYGYTF.

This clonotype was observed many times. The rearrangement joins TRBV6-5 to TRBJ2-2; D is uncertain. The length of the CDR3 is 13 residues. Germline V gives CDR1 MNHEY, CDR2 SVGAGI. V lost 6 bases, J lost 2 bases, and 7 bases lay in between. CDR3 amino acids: CASRVTNTGELFF. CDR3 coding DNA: TGTGCCAGCAGGGTAACCAACACCGGGGAGCTGTTTTTT.

CDR3 in amino acids: CASSQQWHQETQYF. CDR3 coding DNA: TGTGCCAGCAGCCAACAGTGGCACCAAGAGACCCAGTACTTC. The rearrangement links TRBV5-5 to TRBJ2-5; D remains ambiguous. V shed 4 bases and J shed 0 bases, with 10 bases lying between them. This CDR3 is built from 14 residues. CDR1 is SGHKS, CDR2 YYEKEE, per germline (reference sequence).

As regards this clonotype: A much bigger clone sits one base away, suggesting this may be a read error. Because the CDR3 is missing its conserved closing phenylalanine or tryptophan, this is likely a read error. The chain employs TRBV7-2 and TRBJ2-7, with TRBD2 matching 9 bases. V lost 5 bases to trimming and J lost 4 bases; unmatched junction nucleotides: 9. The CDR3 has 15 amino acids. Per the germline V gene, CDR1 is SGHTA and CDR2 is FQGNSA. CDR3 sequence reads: CASSPLAGGPYEQYL. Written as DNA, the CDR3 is TGTGCCAGCAGCCCTCTGGCGGGAGGGCCGTACGAGCAGTACTTG.

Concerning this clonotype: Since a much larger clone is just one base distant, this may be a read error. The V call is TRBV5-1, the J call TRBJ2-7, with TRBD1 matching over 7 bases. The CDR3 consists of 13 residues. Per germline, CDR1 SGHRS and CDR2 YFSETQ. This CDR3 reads CTSSSGTDYEQYF. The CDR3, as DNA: TGCACCAGCAGCTCCGGGACAGACTACGAGCAGTACTTC.

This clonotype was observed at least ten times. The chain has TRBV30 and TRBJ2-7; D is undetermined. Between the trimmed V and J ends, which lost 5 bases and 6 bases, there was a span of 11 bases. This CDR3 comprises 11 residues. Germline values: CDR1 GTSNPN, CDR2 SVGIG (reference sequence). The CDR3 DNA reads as TGTGCCTGGTCTGTGACCCTCGAGCAGTACTTC. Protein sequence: CAWSVTLEQYF.

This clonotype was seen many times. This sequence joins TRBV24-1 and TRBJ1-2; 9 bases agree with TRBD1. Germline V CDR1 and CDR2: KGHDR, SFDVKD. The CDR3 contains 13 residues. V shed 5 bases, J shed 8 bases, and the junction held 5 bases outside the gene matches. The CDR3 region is CATSARTGDGYTF. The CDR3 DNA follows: TGTGCCACCAGTGCCCGGACAGGGGACGGCTACACCTTC.

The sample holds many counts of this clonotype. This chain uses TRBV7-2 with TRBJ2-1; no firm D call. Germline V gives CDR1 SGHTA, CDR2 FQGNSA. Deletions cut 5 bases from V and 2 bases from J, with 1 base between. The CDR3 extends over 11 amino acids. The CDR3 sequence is CASSTYNEQFF. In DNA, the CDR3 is TGTGCCAGCAGCACCTACAATGAGCAGTTCTTC.

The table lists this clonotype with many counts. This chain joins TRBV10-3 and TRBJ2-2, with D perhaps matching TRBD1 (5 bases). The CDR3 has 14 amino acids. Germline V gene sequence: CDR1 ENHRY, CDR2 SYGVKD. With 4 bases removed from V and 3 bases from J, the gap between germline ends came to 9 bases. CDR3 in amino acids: CAISAQGDTGELFF. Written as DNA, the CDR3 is TGTGCCATCAGTGCCCAGGGCGACACCGGGGAGCTGTTTTTT.

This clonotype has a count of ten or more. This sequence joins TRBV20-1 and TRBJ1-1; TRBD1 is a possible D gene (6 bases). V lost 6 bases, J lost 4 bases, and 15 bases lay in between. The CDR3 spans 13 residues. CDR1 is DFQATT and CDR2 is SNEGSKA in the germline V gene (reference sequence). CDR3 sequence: CSAEGQLITEAFF. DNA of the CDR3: TGCAGTGCAGAAGGACAGCTGATCACTGAAGCTTTCTTT.

The CDR3 DNA reads TGTGCCAGCAGCCGCGGACCGAGCACAGATACGCAGTATTTT. Translated, it gives CASSRGPSTDTQYF. The chain couples TRBV12-3 or TRBV12-4 to TRBJ2-3; D call uncertain. Trimming stripped 6 bases from V and 0 bases from J, with 10 bases between. CDR3 length: 14 residues.